Listed below are T cell receptor beta chains from one sample, sequenced in a study of control samples from healthy donors and cancer patients. The method was immunoSEQ multiplex PCR; TCRdb's version includes in-frame clones alone and lacks a portion of them. This repertoire shows 100,000 or so clones, about 90% found once; its top ten account for under 2.5%. Sequenced material: blood. The receptors originated from a woman between 18 and 30 years old in good health. CDR3s leave out the opening cysteine and the closing phenylalanine or tryptophan.

V gene: TRBV10-3; CDR3 protein: AISEGDRPPLRVQQY
V gene: TRBV24-1; CDR3 protein: ATSDRGHMETQY
V gene: TRBV29-1; CDR3 protein: SARVDLSSYEQY
V gene: TRBV24-1; CDR3 protein: ATAPGTQGTEAF
V gene: TRBV5-1; CDR3 protein: ASSSTSNRQLANYGYT
V gene: TRBV7-9; CDR3 protein: ASSFALEGSRNYGYT
V gene: TRBV2; CDR3 protein: ASRRLGTPGEQF
V gene: TRBV2; CDR3 protein: ASSEDGTGRGGYT
V gene: TRBV2; CDR3 protein: ASLGRALKAPF
V gene: TRBV7-2; CDR3 protein: ASSSLASGELF
V gene: TRBV6-4; CDR3 protein: ATQADTQY
V gene: TRBV5-5; CDR3 protein: ASSPRDVLLSGNTIY
V gene: TRBV11-1; CDR3 protein: ASSPRRLVYEQY
V gene: TRBV5-6; CDR3 protein: ASSLTQDRDTGELF
V gene: TRBV5-1; CDR3 protein: ATGSGRSGNTIY
V gene: TRBV15; CDR3 protein: ATSRDNRGRVGYT
V gene: TRBV6-4; CDR3 protein: ATPRTGVNTEAF
V gene: TRBV6-5; CDR3 protein: ASSYGGEGTEAF
V gene: TRBV4-1; CDR3 protein: ASSPGGSIYGTEAF
V gene: TRBV5-6; CDR3 protein: ASSLVQGGFSEQF
V gene: TRBV4-2; CDR3 protein: ASSQDSLGLAGTGEQC
V gene: TRBV10-1; CDR3 protein: ASRVWQYTEAF
V gene: TRBV5-1; CDR3 protein: ASSWEDGRSSYEQY
V gene: TRBV6-5; CDR3 protein: ANFLAGRTDTQY
V gene: TRBV29-1; CDR3 protein: SVATGTERQGAF
V gene: TRBV19; CDR3 protein: ASSNYPPGANVLT
V gene: TRBV24-1; CDR3 protein: AERDRGFQPQH
V gene: TRBV10-1; CDR3 protein: ASSEGAGLEQY
V gene: TRBV6-5; CDR3 protein: ASSYGAEAF
V gene: TRBV27; CDR3 protein: ASRDTGGGDGYT
V gene: TRBV7-9; CDR3 protein: ASSLQAAEAF
V gene: TRBV19; CDR3 protein: ASSMTSGRAANTGELF
V gene: TRBV28; CDR3 protein: ASSWRGNEKLF
V gene: TRBV11-3; CDR3 protein: ASATSDTQY
V gene: TRBV7-9; CDR3 protein: ASSLSPITDTQY
V gene: TRBV2; CDR3 protein: ASRGLAGTDTQY
V gene: TRBV3-1/TRBV3-2; CDR3 protein: ASSQDSSSYEQY
V gene: TRBV19; CDR3 protein: ASSRAGSTDTQY
V gene: TRBV9; CDR3 protein: ASSSRGGARTDTQY
V gene: TRBV6-5; CDR3 protein: ASRDGTGVLYEQY
V gene: TRBV30; CDR3 protein: AWSRGRGITDTQY
V gene: TRBV25-1; CDR3 protein: ASSPRGRNYGYT
V gene: TRBV5-6; CDR3 protein: ASSSLVRVRGNTEAF
V gene: TRBV5-6; CDR3 protein: ASSLRGYEQY
V gene: TRBV10-3; CDR3 protein: AISETLTGTSGYEQY
V gene: TRBV3-1/TRBV3-2; CDR3 protein: ASSLSLTGGSEQY
V gene: TRBV24-1; CDR3 protein: ATSSGFTDTQY
V gene: TRBV10-3; CDR3 protein: AISEAGLAEAF
V gene: TRBV5-8; CDR3 protein: ASSLDGRYEQY